The 13 T cell receptor beta chains in this list originate from one sample, sequenced in a study of T cell clonality in common variable immunodeficiency. General study points: Fewer deletions and N-nucleotide insertions were reportedly seen in common variable immunodeficiency TCR beta sequences.

Their recognized antigens are unknown. The data were produced by immunoSEQ multiplex PCR, yet TCRdb's version contains in-frame clones alone and is incomplete. Listed for the sample are 25,000 to 35,000 clones, none seen a single time. The sample consisted of peripheral blood mononuclear cells. The receptors derive from a human donor with common variable immunodeficiency.

Only a few counts were recorded for this clone. Read data end 3 residues before the CDR3 end; the end is taken from the germline J gene. The chain is built from TRBV2 and TRBJ2-5; TRBD2 matches 10 bases. The V gene's germline CDR1 is SNHLY and CDR2 FYNNEI. Trimming took 2 bases from V and 2 from J; bases not matched to a gene: 2. This CDR3 comprises 15 residues. CDR3 bases read: TGTGCCAGCAGTGAAACTAGCGGGATTCAAGAGACC. Residues: CASSETSGIQET. The whole CDR3 protein is CASSETSGIQETQYF.

This clone was seen a few times. Coverage ceases 3 residues before the CDR3 finishes, and the germline J gene fills in the end. The chain combines TRBV30 with TRBJ1-2, with 8 bases that match TRBD1. The length of the CDR3 is 13 residues. The germline gives CDR1 GTSNPN, CDR2 SVGIG (reference sequence). Trimming removed 7 bases from V and 7 bases from J; junction bases left unmatched: 11. The CDR3 bases that were read are TGTGCCTCGATCGCTCGACAGGGGATTGGC. It translates to CASIARQGIG. The entire CDR3 reads CASIARQGIGYTF.

To note about this clone: The read ends 3 residues before the CDR3 terminus; that terminus is restored from the germline J gene. The chain couples TRBV5-1 to TRBJ2-5; the D is unclear. The V gene lost 1 base and the J gene lost 2 bases, with 18 bases spanning the gap. This CDR3 contains 17 residues. Germline assignment: CDR1 SGHRS and CDR2 YFSETQ. This CDR3 is CASSLLKSGEVQETQYF. The covered CDR3 bases are TGCGCCAGCAGCTTGTTAAAATCGGGTGAAGTTCAAGAGACC.

This clone was seen at least ten times. The read halts 3 residues ahead of the CDR3 end, with the missing end drawn from the germline J gene. V is TRBV18 and J is TRBJ2-3; 9 bases are a match to TRBD1. There are 15 residues in the CDR3. V shed 1 base, J shed 4 bases, and the junction held 3 bases outside the gene matches. Germline CDR1 reads KGHSH; CDR2 reads LQKENI. This CDR3 is CASSPQGQGADTQYF. The sequenced CDR3 bases are TGTGCCAGCTCACCACAGGGACAGGGAGCAGATACG. Complete variable domain (other parts from reference TRBV18 and TRBJ2-3): NAGVMQNPRHLVRRRGQEARLRCSPMKGHSHVYWYRQLPEEGLKFMVYLQKENIIDESGMPKERFSAEFPKEGPSILRIQQVVRGDSAAYFCASSPQGQGADTQYFGPGTRLTVL.

This clone has at least ten counts. CDR3 DNA (partial): TGTGCCAGCAGCCAAGTAGAGAACACTGAA. Translating it yields CASSQVENTE. Given in full, the CDR3 is CASSQVENTEAFF. V and J are TRBV14 and TRBJ1-1; the D is unclear. The read finishes 3 residues shy of the CDR3 end, and the germline J gene is used to complete it. This CDR3 is built from 13 residues. CDR1 SGHDN and CDR2 FVKESK come from the germline V gene. The V end lost 1 base, the J end lost 1 base, and 4 bases lay between the germline ends. Full variable domain (missing parts from reference TRBV14 and TRBJ1-1): EAGVTQFPSHSVIEKGQTVTLRCDPISGHDNLYWYRRVMGKEIKFLLHFVKESKQDESGMPNNRFLAERTGGTYSTLKVQPAELEDSGVYFCASSQVENTEAFFGQGTRLTVV.

A remark on this clone: The read terminates 3 residues before the CDR3 end, so the remaining end is supplied by the germline J gene. This rearrangement joins TRBV30 to TRBJ2-3, with D possibly TRBD1 on 6 matching bases. This CDR3 has 16 amino acids. Germline values: CDR1 GTSNPN, CDR2 SVGIG (reference sequence). Trimming pared 0 bases from V and 0 bases from J, leaving 13 bases between. The covered CDR3 bases are TGTGCCTGGAGTGTTATGGGGGCGCTTAGCACAGATACG. Its translation: CAWSVMGALSTDT. The entire CDR3 protein reads CAWSVMGALSTDTQYF.

Concerning this clone itself: Sequencing ends 3 residues short of the CDR3 end; the germline J gene provides the rest. The V call is TRBV13, the J call TRBJ2-7, with 10 bases lining up with TRBD2. This CDR3 contains 17 residues. The V gene's germline CDR1 is PRHDT and CDR2 FYEKMQ (reference sequence). V was clipped by 1 base and J by 5 bases; unmatched bases: 11. CDR3 DNA, as far as it was read: TGTGCCAGCAGCTTAGTAAGGGCTAGCGGGGGAGTCCACGAG. The encoded protein is CASSLVRASGGVHE. The whole CDR3 is CASSLVRASGGVHEQYF.

This clone was picked up many times. Sequencing ends 3 residues short of the CDR3 end; the germline J gene provides the rest. This chain joins TRBV5-1 and TRBJ1-1; TRBD1 agrees at 11 bases. The junction had 3 bases not matched to a gene; V was cut back by 4 bases and J by 1 base. The CDR3 totals 15 residues. CDR1 is SGHRS and CDR2 is YFSETQ in the germline V gene. The CDR3 spells CASSEGTGGNTEAFF. The covered CDR3 bases are TGCGCCAGCAGCGAGGGGACAGGGGGGAACACTGAA.

About this clone itself: The read ends 3 residues early relative to the CDR3; the germline J gene fills the gap. This chain connects TRBV7-9 to TRBJ2-1, with 10 bases identical to TRBD2. The CDR3 contains 15 residues. The V gene's germline CDR1 is SEHNR and CDR2 FQNEAQ (reference sequence). J was trimmed by 9 bases and V by 1 base; bases with no gene match: 6. The sequenced CDR3 bases are TGTGCCAGCAGCTTAGGCCGGAGCGGGGGGGGTGAG. As protein: CASSLGRSGGGE. The whole CDR3 sequence reads CASSLGRSGGGEQFF.

This clone was counted between two and nine times. The CDR3 loop is CASSVRDMYNEQFF. The sequenced CDR3 bases are TGTGCCAGCAGCGTCCGGGACATGTACAATGAG. This chain joins TRBV7-6 and TRBJ2-1, with a tentative D call TRBD1 (6 bases). The read falls 3 residues short of the CDR3 end, and the missing part is taken from the germline J gene. Trimming stripped 5 bases from V and 4 bases from J, with 12 bases between. The CDR3 spans 14 residues. The V gene's germline CDR1 is SGHVS and CDR2 FNYEAQ.

In its sample, this clone was seen a few times. The read terminates 3 residues before the CDR3 end, so the remaining end is supplied by the germline J gene. The J gene is TRBJ1-5, the V gene TRBV2; 7 bases align to TRBD1. Germline CDR1 is SNHLY and CDR2 is FYNNEI. The CDR3 runs to 14 residues. J was trimmed by 4 bases and V by 5 bases; bases with no gene match: 5. CDR3 DNA (partial): TGTGCCAGCAGTTGGACAGGAGGTAATCAGCCC. It specifies CASSWTGGNQP. The whole CDR3 protein reads CASSWTGGNQPQHF.

The table lists this clone with a few counts. Read data end 3 residues before the CDR3 end; the end is taken from the germline J gene. The V and J genes are TRBV2 and TRBJ2-7, with 8 bases that match TRBD1. CDR1 is SNHLY and CDR2 is FYNNEI in the germline V gene. The CDR3 is 16 amino acids. Trimming cost V 4 bases and J 1 base; bases outside gene matches: 9. The sequenced CDR3 bases are TGTGCCAGCAGTGCCCCGGGACAGGCAACGTCCTACGAG. It translates to CASSAPGQATSYE. The full-length CDR3 reads as CASSAPGQATSYEQYF.

This clone was picked up a small number of times. The read terminates 3 residues ahead of where the CDR3 ends, so the germline J gene completes it. The chain recombines TRBV5-1 with TRBJ2-1; D is uncertain. The CDR3 runs 15 residues. Germline V gene sequence: CDR1 SGHRS, CDR2 YFSETQ. V shed 2 bases and J shed 0 bases, with 9 bases lying between them. The CDR3 loop is CASSLVQSSYNEQFF. The CDR3 DNA, read in part, is TGCGCCAGCAGCTTAGTGCAGAGCTCCTACAATGAG.